This TCR beta chain was captured by sequencing in a study of blood T cell repertoires in COVID-19. Across the study: PBMCs, B-cell-depleted T cells, or T cells provided the cDNA or gDNA that made up the material.

Assay: immunoSEQ multiplex PCR; the TCRdb copy retains only in-frame clones and omits some. The sample has fewer than 250,000 clones, roughly 87% seen once. Losses at the gene ends were 4 bases for V and 2 bases for J; bases not matched to a gene: 11. The V gene's germline CDR1 is SGHTS and CDR2 YDEGEE. The CDR3 has 17 amino acids. This chain joins TRBV5-8 and TRBJ1-3; 8 nucleotides align to TRBD1. The sequencing input was peripheral blood. This TCR derives from a woman in her sixties or seventies with COVID-19, enrolled during active disease. CDR3: CASSHRTGLSTGNTIYF. CDR3 DNA: TGTGCCAGCAGCCATAGGACAGGGCTCTCGACTGGAAACACCATATATTTT.